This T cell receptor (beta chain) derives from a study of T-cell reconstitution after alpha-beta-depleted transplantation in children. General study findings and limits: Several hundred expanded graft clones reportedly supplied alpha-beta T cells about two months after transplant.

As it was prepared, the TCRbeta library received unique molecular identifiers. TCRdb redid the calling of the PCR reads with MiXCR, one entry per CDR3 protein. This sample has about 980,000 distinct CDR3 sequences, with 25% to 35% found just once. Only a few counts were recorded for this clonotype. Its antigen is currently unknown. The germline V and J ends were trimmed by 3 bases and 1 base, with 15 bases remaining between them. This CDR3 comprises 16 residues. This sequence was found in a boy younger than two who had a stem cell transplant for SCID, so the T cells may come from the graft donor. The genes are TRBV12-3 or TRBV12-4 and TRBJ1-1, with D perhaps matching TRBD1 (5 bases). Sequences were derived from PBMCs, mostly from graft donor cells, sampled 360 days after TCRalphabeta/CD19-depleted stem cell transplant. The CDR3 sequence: CASSFSPGGGNTEAFF. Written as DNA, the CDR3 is TGTGCCAGCAGTTTTTCTCCGGGCGGGGGGAACACTGAAGCTTTCTTT.